This T cell receptor (beta chain) was identified during a study of blood T cell repertoires in COVID-19. Looking at the study overall: Acute and convalescent COVID-19 samples came from the United States, Italy and Spain. The analysed material was cDNA or gDNA that came from T cells, B-cell-depleted T cells, or PBMCs.

Under the authors' procedure: It was from reference gene primer amplification that nucleated cell counts were estimated. Assay: immunoSEQ multiplex PCR; the TCRdb copy retains only in-frame clones and omits some. That table furnishes V, J and clone size, whereas the DNA furnished D and trimming. The data show fewer than 150,000 clones, over 70% seen once. Looked up from germline, CDR1 is MNHNS and CDR2 is SASEGT. The CDR3 is 13 residues long. J was trimmed by 11 bases and V by 2 bases; bases with no gene match: 8. The chain is built from TRBV6-1 and TRBJ1-2; 7 nucleotides line up with TRBD1. The specimen sequenced was peripheral blood. This TCR was recovered from a woman aged 65 to 85 with acute or convalescent COVID-19. This chain's CDR3 is CASSEQGPGGYTF. The CDR3 DNA follows: TGTGCCAGCAGTGAACAAGGGCCAGGGGGGTACACCTTC.